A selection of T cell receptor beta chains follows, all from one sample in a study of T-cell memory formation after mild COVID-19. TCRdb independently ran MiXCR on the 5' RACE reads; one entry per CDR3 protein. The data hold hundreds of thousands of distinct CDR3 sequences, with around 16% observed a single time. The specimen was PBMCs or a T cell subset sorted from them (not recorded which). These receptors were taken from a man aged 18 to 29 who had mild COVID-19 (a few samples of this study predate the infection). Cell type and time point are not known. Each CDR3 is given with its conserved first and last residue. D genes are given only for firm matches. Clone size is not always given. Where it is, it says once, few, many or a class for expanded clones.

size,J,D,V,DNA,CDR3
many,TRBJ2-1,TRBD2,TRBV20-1,TGCAGTTCTTTAGCGGGGGGGGCCCAGATTGAGCAGTTCTTC,CSSLAGGAQIEQFF
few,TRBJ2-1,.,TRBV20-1,TGCAGTGCTAGAGGCGGGAACTACAATGAGCAGTTCTTC,CSARGGNYNEQFF
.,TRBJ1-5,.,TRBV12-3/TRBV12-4,TGTGCCAGCAGTTTAAACGCGGGGGATAGCAATCAGCCCCAGCATTTT,CASSLNAGDSNQPQHF
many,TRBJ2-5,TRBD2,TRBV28,TGTGCCAGCACCCCTAGCGGGGGTTTGCAAGAGACCCAGTACTTC,CASTPSGGLQETQYF
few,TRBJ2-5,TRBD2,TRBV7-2,TGTGCCAGCAGCTTATACCCCGTGTCTAGCGGGGGTAAGACCCAGTACTTC,CASSLYPVSSGGKTQYF
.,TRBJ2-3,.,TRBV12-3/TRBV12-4,TGTGCCAGCAGTCCCTCAGGGATTGGAGCAGATACGCAGTATTTT,CASSPSGIGADTQYF
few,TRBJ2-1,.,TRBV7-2,TGTGCCAGCAGCTTAGCGCCAGCTGGTGAGCAGTTCTTC,CASSLAPAGEQFF
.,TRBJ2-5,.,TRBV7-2,TGTGCCAGCAGGAACGACAGGGCGGGGAAGACCCAGTACTTC,CASRNDRAGKTQYF
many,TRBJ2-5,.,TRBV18,TGTGCCAGCAGCCCCGGGTACCAAGAGACCCAGTACTTC,CASSPGYQETQYF
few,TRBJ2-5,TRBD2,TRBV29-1,TGCAGCGTTGGCGGGGGGACTTACCAAGAGACCCAGTACTTC,CSVGGGTYQETQYF
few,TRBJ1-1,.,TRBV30,TGTGCCTGGAGCAGGGGAGGAACTGAAGCTTTCTTT,CAWSRGGTEAFF
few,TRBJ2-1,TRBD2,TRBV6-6,TGTGCCAGCAGTAGGGGAGCGGGGGACTCCTACAATGAGCAGTTCTTC,CASSRGAGDSYNEQFF
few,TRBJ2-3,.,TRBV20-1,TGCAGTGCCCCCGACACATCCGCGCAGTATTTT,CSAPDTSAQYF
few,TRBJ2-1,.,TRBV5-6,TGTGCCAGCAGCTTGGCCTGGGCCTACAATGAGCAGTTCTTC,CASSLAWAYNEQFF
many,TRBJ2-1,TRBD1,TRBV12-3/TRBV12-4,TGTGCCAGCACCAGAAGAGGGGGCCTCCTTCGCTCCTACAATGAGCAGTTCTTC,CASTRRGGLLRSYNEQFF
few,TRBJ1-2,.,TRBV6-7,TGTGCCAGCAGGGGTAGTGATGGCTACACCTTC,CASRGSDGYTF